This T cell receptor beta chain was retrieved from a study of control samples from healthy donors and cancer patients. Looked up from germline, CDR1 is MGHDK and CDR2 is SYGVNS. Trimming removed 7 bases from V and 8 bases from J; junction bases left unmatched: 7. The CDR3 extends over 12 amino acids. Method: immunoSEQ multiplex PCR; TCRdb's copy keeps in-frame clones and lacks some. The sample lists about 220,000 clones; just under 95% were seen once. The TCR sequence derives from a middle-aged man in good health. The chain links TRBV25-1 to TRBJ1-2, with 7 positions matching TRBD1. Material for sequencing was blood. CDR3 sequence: CASNDRAGGYTF. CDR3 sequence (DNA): TGTGCCAGCAACGACAGGGCCGGGGGCTACACCTTC.